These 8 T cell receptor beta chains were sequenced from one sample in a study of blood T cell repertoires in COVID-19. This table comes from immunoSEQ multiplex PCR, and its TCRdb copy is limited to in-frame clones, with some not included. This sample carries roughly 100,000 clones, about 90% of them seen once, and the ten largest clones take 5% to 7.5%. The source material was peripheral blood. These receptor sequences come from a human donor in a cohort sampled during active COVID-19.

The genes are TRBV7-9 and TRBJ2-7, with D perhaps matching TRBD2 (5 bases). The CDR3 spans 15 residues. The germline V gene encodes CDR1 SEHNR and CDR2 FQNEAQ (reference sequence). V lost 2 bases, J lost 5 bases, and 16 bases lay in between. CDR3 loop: CASSLLVGNADEQYF. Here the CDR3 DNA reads TGTGCCAGCAGCTTACTTGTCGGGAACGCCGACGAGCAGTACTTC.

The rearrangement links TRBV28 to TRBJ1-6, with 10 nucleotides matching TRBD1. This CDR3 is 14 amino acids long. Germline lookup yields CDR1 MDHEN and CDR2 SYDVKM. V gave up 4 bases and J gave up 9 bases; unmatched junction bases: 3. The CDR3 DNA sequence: TGTGCCAGCAGTTGGGGACAGGGGTTTTCACCCCTCCACTTT. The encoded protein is CASSWGQGFSPLHF.

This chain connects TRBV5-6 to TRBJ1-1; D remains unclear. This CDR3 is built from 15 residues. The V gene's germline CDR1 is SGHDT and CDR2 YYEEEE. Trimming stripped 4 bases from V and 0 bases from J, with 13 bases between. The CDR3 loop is CASSPGGDVNTEAFF. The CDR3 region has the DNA TGTGCCAGCAGCCCCGGTGGTGATGTGAACACTGAAGCTTTCTTT.

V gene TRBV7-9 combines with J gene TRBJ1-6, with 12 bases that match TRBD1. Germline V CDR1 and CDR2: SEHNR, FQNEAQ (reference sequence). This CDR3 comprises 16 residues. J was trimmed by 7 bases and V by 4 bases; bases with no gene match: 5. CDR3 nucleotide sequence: TGTGCCAGCAGCTCTGTGGGACAGGGGGCAAATTCACCCCTCCACTTT. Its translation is CASSSVGQGANSPLHF.

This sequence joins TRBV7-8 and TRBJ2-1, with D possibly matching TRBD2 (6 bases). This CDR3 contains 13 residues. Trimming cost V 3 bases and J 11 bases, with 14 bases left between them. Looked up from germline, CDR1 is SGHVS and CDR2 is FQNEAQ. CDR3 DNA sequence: TGTGCCAGCAGCTTCGGCGGGACGGGCAAGCAGTTCTTC. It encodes CASSFGGTGKQFF.

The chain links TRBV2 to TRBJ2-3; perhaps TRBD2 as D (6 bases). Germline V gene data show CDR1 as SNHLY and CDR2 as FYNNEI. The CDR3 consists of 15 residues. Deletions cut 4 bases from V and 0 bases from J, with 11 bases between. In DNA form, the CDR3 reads TGTGCCAGCAGTGGGCGGGGTGGCAGCACAGATACGCAGTATTTT. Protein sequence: CASSGRGGSTDTQYF.

The CDR3 loop reads CASSLGGTPSTDTQYF. CDR3 nucleotide sequence: TGTGCCAGCAGCTTAGGAGGAACACCTAGCACAGATACGCAGTATTTT. This sequence joins TRBV5-5 and TRBJ2-3; D is possibly TRBD2 (5 bases). This CDR3 is built from 16 residues. V was pared by 2 bases and J by 0 bases, with 13 bases between. Germline assignment: CDR1 SGHKS and CDR2 YYEKEE (reference sequence).

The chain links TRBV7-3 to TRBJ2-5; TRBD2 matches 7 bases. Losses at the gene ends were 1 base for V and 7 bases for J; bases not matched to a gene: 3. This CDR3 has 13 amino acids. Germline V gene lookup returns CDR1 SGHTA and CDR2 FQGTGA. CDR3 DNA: TGTGCCAGCAGCTTAAGCGGGAGCGGGACCCAGTACTTC. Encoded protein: CASSLSGSGTQYF.